This T cell receptor (beta chain) stems from a study of blood T cell repertoires in COVID-19. Turning to the study itself: Sources were T cells, B-cell-depleted T cells, or PBMCs; the material itself was cDNA or gDNA.

J lost 9 bases, V lost 4 bases, and 1 base had no gene match. The CDR3 runs 13 residues. CDR1 is SGHTA, CDR2 FQGNSA, per germline. Methods used by the authors: Nucleated cell number was recorded as an estimate derived from reference gene primer amplification. Here immunoSEQ multiplex PCR was the method, and the copy in TCRdb shows in-frame clones only, minus some. V and J calls and clone size are as listed in that table; D and trimming were resolved from the DNA. The top ten clones hold about 0.81% of a sample with approximately 210,000 clones, about nine tenths of them seen once. The sequencing input was peripheral blood. This receptor was obtained from a woman aged 70 to 79 with acute or convalescent COVID-19. The rearrangement links TRBV7-2 to TRBJ2-1; 12 positions agree with TRBD1. CDR3 sequence reads: CASSWDRGREQFF. CDR3 DNA sequence: TGTGCCAGCAGCTGGGACAGGGGGCGTGAGCAGTTCTTC.